This T cell receptor (beta chain) was recovered during a study of blood T cell repertoires in COVID-19 (TCRdb year 2020). Turning to the overall study: The collaborator samples originated in the United States, Italy and Spain and spanned the acute and convalescent phases of COVID-19. The material from the prospective study consisted of cDNA or gDNA derived from T cells, B-cell-depleted T cells, or PBMCs. Subjects who had been exposed to COVID-19, were actively infected with it, or had recovered from it provided the deeply sampled blood TCRbeta repertoires that made up the dataset. A freely available public database, intended as a resource for researchers studying the immune response to SARS-CoV-2, is where the repertoires were released. The samples were drawn from the first 160 participants of the ongoing ImmuneRACE study and from 950 to 1,500 subjects provided by 6 global collaborators. Nearly every sample came with metadata listing a de-identified subject ID, COVID-19 status, age in years and sex. HLA class I and class II types, where available, came from metadata supplied by the sample provider rather than from assay-based typing. Summary of the overall study and its limitations: Clinical and demographic metadata were provided uncurated, with the amount varying by source and participant.

Points on this clone: Its antigen specificity is not known. The input lacks base qualities; no much larger clone sits a single base away.

TCRbeta CDR3 regions were amplified from genomic DNA using the immunoSEQ Assay, a bias-controlled multiplex PCR. The authors processed their data as follows. Within the assay, amplification of reference gene primers was used to estimate how many nucleated cells each sample contained. To quantify the absolute abundance of each unique TCRbeta CDR3 rearrangement, sequence reads were collapsed and filtered. Productive Simpson clonality was computed per sample as the square root of Simpson's diversity index over productive rearrangements. TCRdb took this table from immuneACCESS and kept in-frame rearrangements with V and J called. Such tables lack part of the clones; where checked against another copy, unresolved V genes explain under half of the gap, and the rest is unexplained. V and J calls and clone size are copied from that table; D and trimming were computed from the DNA. In all, the sample holds around 150,000 clones, and 70% to 90% of those were seen once. Together, the top ten hold under 3.5% of the sample.

Collaborating institutions collected whole blood in K2EDTA tubes following their own protocols. Collaborator samples were shipped for TCRbeta analysis as frozen whole blood, isolated PBMCs, or DNA extracted from either sample type. For this chain, trimming is 2 bases at the V end and 1 base at the J end, and the number of junction bases without a gene match is 3. Per the germline V gene (reference sequence), MNHEY is the CDR1 and SMNVEV is the CDR2. The CDR3, cysteine through phenylalanine, is 16 amino acids long. Of the read, only the CDR3 DNA is kept; its 48 bases are in frame from base 1. The sequence links TRBV27 to TRBJ2-3, and TRBD2 aligns with 10 junction nucleotides. This TCR derives from a man in his 70s with acute or convalescent COVID-19. The sample comprised peripheral blood. CDR3 loop: CASSLRGTSGTDTQYF. The DNA sequence follows: TGTGCCAGCAGTTTAAGGGGGACTAGCGGCACAGATACGCAGTATTTT.